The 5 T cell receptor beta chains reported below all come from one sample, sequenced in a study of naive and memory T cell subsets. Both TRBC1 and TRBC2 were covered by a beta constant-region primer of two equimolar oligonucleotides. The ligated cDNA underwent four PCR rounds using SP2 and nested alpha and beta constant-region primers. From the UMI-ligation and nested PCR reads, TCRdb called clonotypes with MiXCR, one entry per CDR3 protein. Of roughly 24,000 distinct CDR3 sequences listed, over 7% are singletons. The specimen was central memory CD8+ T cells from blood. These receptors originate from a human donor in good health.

This CDR3 is CASSSKEGAYEQYF. CDR3 in DNA: TGTGCCAGCAGCTCCAAGGAGGGGGCCTACGAGCAGTACTTC. V is TRBV6-2 or TRBV6-3 and J is TRBJ2-7, with D perhaps TRBD1 or TRBD2 (6 bases each). The ends were cut back, 6 bases at V and 2 bases at J, with 14 bases in the middle. The CDR3 length is 14 residues. The germline V gene has CDR1 MNHEY and CDR2 SVGEGT.

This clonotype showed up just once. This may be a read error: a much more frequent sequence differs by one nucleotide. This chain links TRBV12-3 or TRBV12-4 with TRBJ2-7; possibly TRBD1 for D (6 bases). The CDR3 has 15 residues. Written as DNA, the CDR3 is TGTGTCAGCAGTCCAGGGGTGGGACCTTTCTACGAGCAGTACTTC. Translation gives CVSSPGVGPFYEQYF.

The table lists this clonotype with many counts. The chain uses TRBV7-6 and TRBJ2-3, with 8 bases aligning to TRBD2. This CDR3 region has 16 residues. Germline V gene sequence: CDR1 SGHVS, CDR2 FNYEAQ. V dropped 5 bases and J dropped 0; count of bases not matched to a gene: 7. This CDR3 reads CASSQTSVLSTDTQYF. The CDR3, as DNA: TGTGCCAGCAGCCAGACTAGCGTCTTGAGCACAGATACGCAGTATTTT.

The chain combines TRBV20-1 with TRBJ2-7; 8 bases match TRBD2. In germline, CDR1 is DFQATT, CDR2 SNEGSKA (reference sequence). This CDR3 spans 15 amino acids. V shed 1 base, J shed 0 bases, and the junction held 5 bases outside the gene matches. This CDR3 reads CSARGERESSYEQYF. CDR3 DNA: TGCAGTGCTAGAGGGGAGCGGGAGAGCTCCTACGAGCAGTACTTC.

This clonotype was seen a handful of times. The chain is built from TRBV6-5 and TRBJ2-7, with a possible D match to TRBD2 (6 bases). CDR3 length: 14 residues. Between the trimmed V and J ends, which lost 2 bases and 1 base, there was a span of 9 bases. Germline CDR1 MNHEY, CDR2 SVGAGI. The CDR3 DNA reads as TGTGCCAGCAGTTACGTCGGGAGATCCTACGAGCAGTACTTC. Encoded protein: CASSYVGRSYEQYF.